The next 10 T cell receptor beta chains were all read from a single sample in a study of cytomegalovirus exposure and HLA in healthy donors. Both 60 Vbeta primers and 13 Jbeta primers went into the PCR. Sequencing was performed with immunoSEQ multiplex PCR; in TCRdb, only in-frame clones are kept and a portion is missing. The sample has about 200,000 clones, around four fifths seen once. The sequenced sample consisted of PBMCs. The receptor source for this set is a man aged 45 to 65 in good health and CMV-seronegative.

The rearrangement uses TRBV9 and TRBJ2-7; the D gene is possibly TRBD1 (5 bases). Germline lookup yields CDR1 SGDLS and CDR2 YYNGEE. The ends were cut back, 1 base at V and 7 bases at J, with 18 bases in the middle. The CDR3 is 15 amino acids. CDR3 sequence reads: CASSVHETGIREQYF. CDR3 nucleotides: TGTGCCAGCAGCGTACACGAAACAGGAATTCGGGAGCAGTACTTC.

The chain joins TRBV11-2 to TRBJ2-5, with D hard to call. The CDR3 length is 11 residues. In germline, CDR1 is SGHAT, CDR2 FQNNGV. V was pared by 10 bases and J by 5 bases, with 11 bases between. The CDR3 region is CATAAEETQYF. The CDR3 region has the DNA TGTGCCACCGCGGCGGAGGAGACCCAGTACTTC.

In its sample, this clone was seen a few times. The genes are TRBV7-9 and TRBJ2-3, with D tentatively TRBD2 (5 bases). The CDR3 extends over 17 amino acids. Germline-derived CDR1 and CDR2 are SEHNR and FQNEAQ (reference sequence). The V gene lost 1 base and the J gene lost 4 bases, with 18 bases spanning the gap. CDR3: CASSLVERLRSSDTQYF. DNA of the CDR3: TGTGCCAGCAGCTTAGTGGAACGACTACGGAGCTCAGATACGCAGTATTTT.

This clone occurred a few times. The gene calls are TRBV5-1 and TRBJ2-1, with 12 bases fitting TRBD2. The CDR3 has 15 amino acids. Per germline, CDR1 SGHRS and CDR2 YFSETQ. Trimming took 4 bases from V and 7 from J; bases not matched to a gene: 6. CDR3 loop: CASSLTSGSRNEQFF. For the CDR3, the DNA is TGCGCCAGCAGCCTGACTAGCGGGAGTCGGAATGAGCAGTTCTTC. The complete variable domain, with remaining parts taken from reference TRBV5-1 and TRBJ2-1, reads KAGVTQTPRYLIKTRGQQVTLSCSPISGHRSVSWYQQTPGQGLQFLFEYFSETQRNKGNFPGRFSGRQFSNSRSEMNVSTLELGDSALYLCASSLTSGSRNEQFFGPGTRLTVL.

The V and J genes are TRBV29-1 and TRBJ2-7, with a possible D match to TRBD1 (6 bases). The CDR3 runs to 17 residues. The ends were cut back, 6 bases at V and 2 bases at J, with 26 bases in the middle. Germline CDR1 is SQVTM and CDR2 is ANQGSEA. CDR3 sequence (DNA): TGCAGCGTGAGGCCGTCAAACCCCCGGACAGCCCCCTACGAGCAGTACTTC. Translated: CSVRPSNPRTAPYEQYF.

The table lists this clone with a few counts. The V and J genes are TRBV7-2 and TRBJ2-2; D remains ambiguous. With 5 bases removed from V and 2 bases from J, the gap between germline ends came to 9 bases. In germline, CDR1 is SGHTA, CDR2 FQGNSA. The CDR3 has 14 residues. CDR3 DNA: TGTGCCAGCAGCCCCCACTTTAACACCGGGGAGCTGTTTTTT. Translation: CASSPHFNTGELFF.

This clone was seen a handful of times. The chain combines TRBV30 with TRBJ2-1; no firm D call. Per germline, CDR1 GTSNPN and CDR2 SVGIG (reference sequence). V was pared by 2 bases and J by 0 bases, with 11 bases between. The CDR3 sequence is 15 residues long. CDR3 sequence: CAWSRWSSSYNEQFF. As DNA, the CDR3 is TGTGCCTGGAGTAGGTGGAGTTCCTCCTACAATGAGCAGTTCTTC.

The V call is TRBV27, the J call TRBJ1-5; TRBD1 agrees at 8 bases. The ends lost 5 bases at V and 5 bases at J; junction bases unmatched: 8. The germline V gene encodes CDR1 MNHEY and CDR2 SMNVEV (reference sequence). The CDR3 runs to 15 residues. The CDR3 reads CASSPRTGRHQPQHF. In DNA, the CDR3 is TGTGCCAGCAGTCCCCGGACAGGGAGGCATCAGCCCCAGCATTTT.

The chain joins TRBV7-9 to TRBJ1-1, with TRBD1 matching over 8 bases. CDR1 is SEHNR, CDR2 FQNEAQ, per germline (reference sequence). The CDR3 is 16 amino acids. The J segment lost 1 base and the V segment lost 4 bases, leaving 8 bases of the junction unmatched. CDR3: CASSSGTGGANTEAFF. For the CDR3, the DNA is TGTGCCAGCAGCTCCGGGACAGGAGGCGCGAACACTGAAGCTTTCTTT.

J is TRBJ1-1 and V is TRBV28; no clear D. The V gene lost 7 bases and the J gene lost 8 bases, with 14 bases spanning the gap. Germline V CDR1 and CDR2: MDHEN, SYDVKM. The CDR3 is made up of 12 amino acids. Written as DNA, the CDR3 is TGTGCCAGCAAGCAAACAGACCGAGAAGCTTTCTTT. The encoded protein is CASKQTDREAFF.